The 4 T cell receptor beta chains listed next were all sequenced from one sample in a study of blood T cell repertoires in COVID-19. Some clones are missing from TCRdb's copy, which holds only in-frame ones; the method was immunoSEQ multiplex PCR. This table holds 93,000 or so clones, around nine tenths found once. The sample taken for sequencing was peripheral blood. The receptors originated from a human donor in a cohort sampled during active COVID-19.

This clone was recorded once. This chain connects TRBV5-8 to TRBJ2-1, with 10 bases aligning to TRBD2. Losses at the gene ends were 0 bases for V and 10 bases for J; bases not matched to a gene: 7. This CDR3 is 15 amino acids long. Germline V gives CDR1 SGHTS, CDR2 YDEGEE. The CDR3 spells CASSLVLAGVLEQFF. The CDR3 nucleotides are TGTGCCAGCAGCTTGGTTCTAGCGGGAGTATTGGAGCAGTTCTTC.

The CDR3 coding sequence is TGTGCCTGGAGTGGGGGCAGGGTCGCCTACGAGCAGTACTTC. Its translation is CAWSGGRVAYEQYF. V is TRBV30 and J is TRBJ2-7, with D possibly TRBD1 on 5 matching bases. Per germline, CDR1 GTSNPN and CDR2 SVGIG (reference sequence). Trimming took off 1 base at V and 2 bases at J, with 12 bases between the two ends. The CDR3 contains 14 residues.

The chain links TRBV7-6 to TRBJ1-5, with 10 bases identical to TRBD1. This CDR3 has 15 amino acids. V trimming: 5 bases; J trimming: 4 bases; junction bases outside the gene matches: 5. From germline, CDR1 is SGHVS and CDR2 FNYEAQ. The CDR3 region is CASSVGQGRNQPQHF. The CDR3 nucleotides are TGTGCCAGCAGCGTGGGACAGGGGAGGAATCAGCCCCAGCATTTT. The variable domain in full, completed from reference TRBV7-6 and TRBJ1-5, reads GAGVSQSPRYKVTKRGQDVALRCDPISGHVSLYWYRQALGQGPEFLTYFNYEAQQDKSGLPNDRFSAERPEGSISTLTIQRTEQRDSAMYRCASSVGQGRNQPQHFGDGTRLSIL.

This chain connects TRBV5-6 to TRBJ2-5, with TRBD1 as a possible D gene (6 bases). This CDR3 has 13 residues. V was pared by 5 bases and J by 5 bases, with 13 bases between. The germline CDR1 and CDR2 sequences are SGHDT and YYEEEE. CDR3 nucleotide sequence: TGTGCCAGCAGAACCGGGACACAGGAGACCCAGTACTTC. It specifies CASRTGTQETQYF.